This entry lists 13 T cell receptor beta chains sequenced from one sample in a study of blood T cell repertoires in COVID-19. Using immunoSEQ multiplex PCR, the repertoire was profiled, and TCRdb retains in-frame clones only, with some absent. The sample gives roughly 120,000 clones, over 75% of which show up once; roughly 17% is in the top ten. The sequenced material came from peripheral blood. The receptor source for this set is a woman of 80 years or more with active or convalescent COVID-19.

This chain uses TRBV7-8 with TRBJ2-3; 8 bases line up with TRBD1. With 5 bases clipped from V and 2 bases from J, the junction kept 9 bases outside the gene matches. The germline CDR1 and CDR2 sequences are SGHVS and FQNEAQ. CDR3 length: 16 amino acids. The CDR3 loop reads CASSRAGGLLTDTQYF. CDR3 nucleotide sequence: TGTGCCAGCAGCCGAGCAGGGGGCCTCCTCACAGATACGCAGTATTTT.

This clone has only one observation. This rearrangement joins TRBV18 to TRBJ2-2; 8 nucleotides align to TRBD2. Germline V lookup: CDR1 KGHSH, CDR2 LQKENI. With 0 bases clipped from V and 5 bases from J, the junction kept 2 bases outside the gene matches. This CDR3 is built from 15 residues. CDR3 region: CASSPPGGATGELFF. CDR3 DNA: TGTGCCAGCTCACCACCCGGGGGGGCGACCGGGGAGCTGTTTTTT.

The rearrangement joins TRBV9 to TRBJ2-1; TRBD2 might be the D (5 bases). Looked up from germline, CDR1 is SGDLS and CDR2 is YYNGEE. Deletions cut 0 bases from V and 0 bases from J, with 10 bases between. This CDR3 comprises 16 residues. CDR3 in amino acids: CASSVVGDPSYNEQFF. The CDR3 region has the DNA TGTGCCAGCAGCGTAGTCGGGGATCCCTCCTACAATGAGCAGTTCTTC.

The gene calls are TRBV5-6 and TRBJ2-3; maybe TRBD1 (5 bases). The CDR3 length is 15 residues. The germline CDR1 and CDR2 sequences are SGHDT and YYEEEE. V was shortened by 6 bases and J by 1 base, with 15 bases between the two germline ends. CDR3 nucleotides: TGTGCCAGCAACCCAGGGATAGGCCGCACAGATACGCAGTATTTT. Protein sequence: CASNPGIGRTDTQYF.

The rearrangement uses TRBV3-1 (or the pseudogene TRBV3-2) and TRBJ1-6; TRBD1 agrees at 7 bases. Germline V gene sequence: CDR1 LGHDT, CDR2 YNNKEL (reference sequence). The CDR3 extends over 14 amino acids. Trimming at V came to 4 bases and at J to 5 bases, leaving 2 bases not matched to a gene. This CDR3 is CASSRGQDNSPLHF. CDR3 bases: TGTGCCAGCAGCCGTGGACAGGATAATTCACCCCTCCACTTT.

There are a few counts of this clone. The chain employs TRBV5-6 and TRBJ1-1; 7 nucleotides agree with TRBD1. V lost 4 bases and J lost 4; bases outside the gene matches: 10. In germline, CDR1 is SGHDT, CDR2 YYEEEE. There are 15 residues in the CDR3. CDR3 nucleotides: TGTGCCAGCAGCCAATCAGGGGGAATTGGCACTGAAGCTTTCTTT. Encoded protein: CASSQSGGIGTEAFF.

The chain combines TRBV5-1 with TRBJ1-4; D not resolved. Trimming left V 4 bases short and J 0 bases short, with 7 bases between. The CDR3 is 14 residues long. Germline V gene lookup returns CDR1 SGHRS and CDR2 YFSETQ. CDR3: CASSASATNEKLFF. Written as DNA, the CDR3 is TGCGCCAGCAGCGCCAGTGCAACTAATGAAAAACTGTTTTTT.

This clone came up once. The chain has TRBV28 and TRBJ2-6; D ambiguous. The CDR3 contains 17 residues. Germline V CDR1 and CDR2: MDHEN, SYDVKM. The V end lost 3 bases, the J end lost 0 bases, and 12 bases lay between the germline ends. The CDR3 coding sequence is TGTGCCAGCAGTTTTTTAGGCGGATCCTCTGGGGCCAACGTCCTGACTTTC. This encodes CASSFLGGSSGANVLTF.

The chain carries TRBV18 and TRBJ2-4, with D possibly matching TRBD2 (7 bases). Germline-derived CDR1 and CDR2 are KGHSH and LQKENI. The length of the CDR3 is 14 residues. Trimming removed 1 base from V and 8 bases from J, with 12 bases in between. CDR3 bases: TGTGCCAGCTCACCACGGGAGGGGGTTTACATTCAGTACTTC. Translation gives CASSPREGVYIQYF.

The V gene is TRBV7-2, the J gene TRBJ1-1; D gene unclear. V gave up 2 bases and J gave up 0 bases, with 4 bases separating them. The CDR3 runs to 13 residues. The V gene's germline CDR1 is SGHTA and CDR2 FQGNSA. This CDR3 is CASSLYMNTEAFF. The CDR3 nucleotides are TGTGCCAGCAGCTTATACATGAACACTGAAGCTTTCTTT.

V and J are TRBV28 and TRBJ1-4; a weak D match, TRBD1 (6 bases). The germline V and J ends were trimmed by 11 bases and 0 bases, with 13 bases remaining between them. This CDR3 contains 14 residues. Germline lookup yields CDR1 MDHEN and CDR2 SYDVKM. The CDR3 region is CAAQGGPTNEKLFF. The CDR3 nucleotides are TGTGCCGCCCAAGGGGGACCAACTAATGAAAAACTGTTTTTT.

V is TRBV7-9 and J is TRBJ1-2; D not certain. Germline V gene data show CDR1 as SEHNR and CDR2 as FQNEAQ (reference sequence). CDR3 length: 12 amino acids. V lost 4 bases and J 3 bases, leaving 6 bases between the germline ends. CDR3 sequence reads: CASSSTDYGYTF. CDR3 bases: TGTGCCAGCAGCTCAACGGACTATGGCTACACCTTC.

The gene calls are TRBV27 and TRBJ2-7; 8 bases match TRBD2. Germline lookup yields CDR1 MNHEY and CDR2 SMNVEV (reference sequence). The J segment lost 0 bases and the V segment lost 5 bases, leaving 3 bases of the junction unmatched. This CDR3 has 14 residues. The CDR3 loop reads CASSLSGASYEQYF. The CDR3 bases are TGTGCCAGCAGTCTTAGCGGGGCCTCCTACGAGCAGTACTTC.